These 21 T cell receptor beta chains originate from one sample sequenced in a study of identical twins. Each CDR3 protein is one row after TCRdb ran MiXCR on the 5' RACE reads. This sample has about 530,000 distinct CDR3 sequences, with more than 20% found just once. Another study also made use of these data, one on yellow fever vaccine responses in identical twins.

Sequencing was carried out using CD4+ T cells sorted from blood. The receptors originated from a woman younger than 35 in good health.

This clonotype has just a few counts. This chain connects TRBV5-1 to TRBJ1-1, with 8 bases lining up with TRBD1. V lost 5 bases, J lost 3 bases, and 6 bases stayed unmatched. CDR3 length equals 14 residues. In germline, CDR1 is SGHRS, CDR2 YFSETQ. The CDR3 spells CASSRTGRDTEAFF. CDR3 nucleotide sequence: TGCGCCAGCAGTAGGACAGGGAGGGACACTGAAGCTTTCTTT.

The V and J genes are TRBV18 and TRBJ2-7; D might be TRBD1 or TRBD2, each matching 5 bases. Germline V gene data show CDR1 as KGHSH and CDR2 as LQKENI. This CDR3 region has 15 residues. V lost 0 bases and J lost 3, with 12 bases in between. The CDR3 sequence: CASSPPFRDDYEQYF. As DNA, the CDR3 is TGTGCCAGCTCACCACCTTTTCGGGACGACTACGAGCAGTACTTC.

The chain joins TRBV25-1 to TRBJ1-1, with a tentative D call TRBD1 (6 bases). The CDR3 is made up of 16 amino acids. CDR1 is MGHDK, CDR2 SYGVNS, per germline. Trimming removed 3 bases at V and 0 bases at J, with 14 bases between. The CDR3 region is CASSDYGGHLNTEAFF. CDR3 in DNA: TGTGCCAGCAGTGATTACGGGGGCCACTTGAACACTGAAGCTTTCTTT. Full variable domain (remainder filled in from reference TRBV25-1 and TRBJ1-1): EADIYQTPRYLVIGTGKKITLECSQTMGHDKMYWYQQDPGMELHLIHYSYGVNSTEKGDLSSESTVSRIRTEHFPLTLESARPSHTSQYLCASSDYGGHLNTEAFFGQGTRLTVV.

The chain combines TRBV12-3 or TRBV12-4 with TRBJ2-1; D is unclear. V gave up 2 bases and J gave up 2 bases, with 7 bases separating them. The CDR3 contains 14 residues. The CDR3 region is CASSLIRAYNEQFF. The CDR3 nucleotides read TGTGCCAGCAGTTTAATCAGAGCCTACAATGAGCAGTTCTTC.

The DNA of the CDR3 is TGTGCCAGCACCCAGTGGGGGGGGCCCGGCACTGAAGCTTTCTTT. Its protein is CASTQWGGPGTEAFF. The gene calls are TRBV3-1 and TRBJ1-1, with D possibly being TRBD1 (6 bases). Trimming cost V 7 bases and J 4 bases, with 19 bases left between them. This CDR3 is 15 amino acids long. Germline V gene sequence: CDR1 LGHDT, CDR2 YNNKEL (reference sequence).

This clonotype is a singleton in its sample. The junction departs from germline at one end; a sequencing error may be responsible. The gene calls are TRBV3-1 and TRBJ2-1; 8 nucleotides match TRBD1. The length of the CDR3 is 17 residues. Germline CDR1 LGHDT, CDR2 YNNKEL (reference sequence). The CDR3 nucleotides read TGTACCAGCAGTTCCCCACCCTCCAGGGGGCTTATCGATGAGCAGTTCTTC. It is translated as CTSSSPPSRGLIDEQFF.

The chain uses TRBV10-3 and TRBJ2-7; 8 bases match TRBD1. V lost 4 bases and J lost 6; bases outside the gene matches: 14. The germline V gene encodes CDR1 ENHRY and CDR2 SYGVKD. The CDR3 contains 16 residues. DNA of the CDR3: TGTGCCATCAGTGCCATTCGTCCTGACAGGGGTGGCGAGCAGTACTTC. Residues: CAISAIRPDRGGEQYF.

The CDR3 nucleotides read TGCAGCGTTGACGGCGGGAGGACGATAGATACGCAGTATTTT. It yields the protein CSVDGGRTIDTQYF. The chain carries TRBV29-1 and TRBJ2-3, with TRBD2 matching 8 bases. The V segment lost 3 bases and the J segment 5 bases; nucleotides outside the gene matches: 7. CDR1 and CDR2 from the germline V gene are SQVTM and ANQGSEA. The CDR3 length is 14 residues.

This chain uses TRBV4-1 with TRBJ2-3; 7 bases fit TRBD2. Germline V gene lookup returns CDR1 MGHRA and CDR2 YSYEKL. The J segment lost 2 bases and the V segment lost 4 bases, leaving 9 bases of the junction unmatched. This CDR3 contains 16 residues. Written as DNA, the CDR3 is TGCGCCAGCAGCCCTAGACTAGCTGGGAACACAGATACGCAGTATTTT. It is translated as CASSPRLAGNTDTQYF.

This clonotype was picked up a small number of times. V usage is TRBV29-1 and J usage is TRBJ1-4; TRBD1 aligns across 8 bases. The CDR3 consists of 13 residues. Germline-derived CDR1 and CDR2 are SQVTM and ANQGSEA. V dropped 6 bases and J dropped 5; count of bases not matched to a gene: 5. Here the CDR3 DNA reads TGCAGCGTGGCAGGGGGCGCGAATGAAAAACTGTTTTTT. It yields the protein CSVAGGANEKLFF. The full variable domain, in which reference TRBV29-1 and TRBJ1-4 provide the parts outside the CDR3, is SAVISQKPSRDICQRGTSLTIQCQVDSQVTMMFWYRQQPGQSLTLIATANQGSEATYESGFVIDKFPISRPNLTFSTLTVSNMSPEDSSIYLCSVAGGANEKLFFGSGTQLSVL.

Only a few counts were recorded for this clonotype. The genes are TRBV14 and TRBJ1-6; 7 bases match TRBD1. Germline CDR1 is SGHDN and CDR2 is FVKESK. V shed 2 bases and J 6 bases; nucleotides not matched to a gene: 1. CDR3 length: 14 amino acids. CDR3 sequence (DNA): TGTGCCAGCAGCCAAAACAGGGGTAATTCACCCCTCCACTTT. As protein: CASSQNRGNSPLHF.

A remark on this clonotype: This may be a read error: a much more frequent sequence differs by one nucleotide. The V call is TRBV14, the J call TRBJ2-2, with D maybe TRBD2 (6 bases). Looked up from germline, CDR1 is SGHDN and CDR2 is FVKESK. V lost 2 bases and J 1 base, leaving 17 bases between the germline ends. The CDR3 is 18 residues long. CDR3 DNA: TGTGCCAGCAGCCAATACTCCTCTAGCGAGAGGAACACCGGGGAGCTGTTTTTT. The encoded protein is CASSQYSSSERNTGELFF.

This clonotype occurred a few times. The chain recombines TRBV28 with TRBJ1-5; no definite D call. Looked up from germline, CDR1 is MDHEN and CDR2 is SYDVKM. V was shortened by 1 base and J by 3 bases, with 4 bases between the two germline ends. The CDR3 is made up of 13 amino acids. The CDR3 sequence: CASSLFANQPQHF. The CDR3 DNA follows: TGTGCCAGCAGTTTATTTGCCAATCAGCCCCAGCATTTT.

This clonotype was picked up a small number of times. The rearrangement links TRBV20-1 to TRBJ2-1; 7 positions agree with TRBD1. The V segment lost 6 bases and the J segment 0 bases; nucleotides outside the gene matches: 8. The CDR3 spans 15 residues. Germline V lookup: CDR1 DFQATT, CDR2 SNEGSKA (reference sequence). The CDR3, as DNA: TGCAGTGCACCCCTGACAGGGTTCTCCTACAATGAGCAGTTCTTC. The encoded protein is CSAPLTGFSYNEQFF.

This clonotype was detected only a few times. The chain has TRBV7-8 and TRBJ2-4, with D unclear. The CDR3 has 15 residues. The V gene's germline CDR1 is SGHVS and CDR2 FQNEAQ. Trimming pared 0 bases from V and 5 bases from J, leaving 11 bases between. Here the CDR3 reads CASSLAYLGQNIQYF. CDR3 in DNA: TGTGCCAGCAGCTTAGCATACCTAGGTCAAAACATTCAGTACTTC.

This clonotype came up a few times. The J gene is TRBJ2-5, the V gene TRBV12-3 or TRBV12-4; 7 nucleotides align to TRBD2. The CDR3 totals 13 residues. The trim removed 5 bases at V and 5 bases at J, leaving 5 bases unmatched. In nucleotides, the CDR3 is TGTGCCAGCAGTCGGGGGGAATTGGAGACCCAGTACTTC. Translation: CASSRGELETQYF.

This clonotype appeared a few times. CDR3 residues: CASRSSGLAGGPHEQFF. The CDR3 bases are TGTGCCAGCAGGAGCAGTGGACTAGCGGGAGGGCCGCATGAGCAGTTCTTC. The rearrangement uses TRBV28 and TRBJ2-1, with 15 bases aligning to TRBD2. CDR1 is MDHEN, CDR2 SYDVKM, per germline. The V gene end was trimmed by 6 bases and the J gene end by 8 bases; junction bases not matched to a gene: 11. This CDR3 region has 17 residues.

The chain carries TRBV6-1 and TRBJ2-1; D is unclear. Germline CDR1 and CDR2: MNHNS and SASEGT. Trimming took off 0 bases at V and 4 bases at J, with 10 bases between the two ends. CDR3 length: 15 residues. The CDR3 nucleotides are TGTGCCAGCAGTGAAGCTCTGGGCCCTTACAATGAGCAGTTCTTC. Translating gives CASSEALGPYNEQFF.

The V gene is TRBV7-9, the J gene TRBJ2-7, with D perhaps TRBD2 (6 bases). The CDR3 consists of 12 residues. Trimming cost V 11 bases and J 0 bases, with 11 bases left between them. The germline gives CDR1 SEHNR, CDR2 FQNEAQ (reference sequence). The CDR3 bases are TGTGCCGCGGCGGGATTCTCCTACGAGCAGTACTTC. This codes for CAAAGFSYEQYF.

The chain has TRBV29-1 and TRBJ2-2; D uncertain. The V and J ends lost 5 bases and 7 bases respectively, with 14 bases between them. Germline V lookup: CDR1 SQVTM, CDR2 ANQGSEA. This CDR3 has 13 amino acids. DNA of the CDR3: TGCAGCGTTACCACTGTCGTAGGCGGGGAGCTGTTTTTT. This sequence encodes CSVTTVVGGELFF.

This sequence joins TRBV3-1 and TRBJ2-1, with 8 bases that match TRBD2. Germline loops: CDR1 LGHDT, CDR2 YNNKEL (reference sequence). V shed 1 base, J shed 4 bases, and the junction held 6 bases outside the gene matches. The CDR3 covers 16 residues. The CDR3 loop reads CASSQAPGTRYNEQFF. The CDR3 DNA sequence: TGTGCCAGCAGCCAAGCTCCCGGGACTAGGTACAATGAGCAGTTCTTC.